This T cell receptor (beta chain) was observed in a study of early T cells in non-severe SARS-CoV-2 infection listed by TCRdb under 2021. For context, the study as a whole: Because TCR sequencing was done on bulk RNA from unsorted whole blood, the alpha and beta chains could not be paired. The paper as a whole reports these results and caveats: Matching against VDJdb was skewed toward anti-spike CD8 responses, likely underestimated virus-specific expansions, and missed private and CD4 specificities.

Library preparation used 5' RACE. Sequenced on a NextSeq 500. Unique molecular identifiers were attached to individual cDNA molecules in the TCR library protocol so that sequencing error and PCR bias could be corrected. TCR alpha and beta chains were both sequenced, and the abundances of alpha and beta sequences in each sample were closely correlated with each other. As for how the authors treated the data: Decombinator V4 was used to perform V gene, J gene and CDR3 annotation of TCR sequences. Expanded TCRs were defined as changing significantly between any two time points under a Poisson model with p below 0.0001. TCR abundances were normalised to the total number of TCRs sequenced per sample and were expressed as counts per million. MAIT TCRs were defined by TRAV1-2 paired with TRAJ12, TRAJ20 or TRAJ33, and iNKT TCRs by TRAV10 paired with TRAJ18. A search of VDJdb, accessed on 1 November 2021, was run for TCRs annotated to CMV, EBV and SARS-CoV-2, with TCRs annotated for multiple antigens excluded. The public reads were quality trimmed at Q25 with fastp and then assembled into clones with MiXCR by TCRdb, keeping productive beta chains. Each entry is one CDR3 protein sequence, shown with its most common DNA and genes. These V and J calls derive from TCRdb rather than the authors' analysis. This sample has 30,000 to 40,000 distinct CDR3 sequences in its table, and approximately 5% of those were observed once. Clones ranked in the top ten supply about 20% of the sample.

V and J lose 7 bases and 4 bases, and a span of 20 bases separates them. Per the germline V gene, SGHRS is the CDR1 and YFSETQ is the CDR2. The CDR3 numbers 15 residues from cysteine through phenylalanine. The only DNA kept is the CDR3, 45 bases in frame from the first base. This clonotype was detected many times. Its antigen remains unidentified. No much larger clonotype is one base removed from it; base qualities were not supplied. This was a case-control study nested in a cohort of healthcare workers in London, UK, who had nasopharyngeal swab PCR tests and blood samples taken every week. Healthcare workers were recruited between 23 and 31 March 2020, during the week of the UK lockdown, and were followed weekly for up to roughly 15 weeks.

The sequence links TRBV5-1 to TRBJ1-1, and TRBD1 may be the D gene, going by 5 matching bases. This TCR derives from an adult who was a healthcare worker with PCR-confirmed SARS-CoV-2 infection or an uninfected control (not recorded which). Sequencing was carried out using whole blood. The CDR3 region reads CASSGGMGGRTEAFF. Read as DNA, the sequence is TGCGCCAGCTCGGGAGGGATGGGGGGTCGCACTGAAGCTTTCTTT.